These 11 T cell receptor beta chains were all obtained from the same sample, sequenced in a study of regulatory T cells in long-lasting Graves disease. Both iRepertoire HTBI primers and Arm-PCR of CDR3 regions were used to build the TCR beta libraries. Using its own MiXCR run on the multiplex PCR reads, TCRdb lists one record per CDR3 protein. The sample carries some 340,000 distinct CDR3 sequences, approximately 12% recorded once. Time point noted: newly diagnosed GD, antithyroid drugs for less than 3 months. From RNA extracted from PBMCs, the TCR library was made. The sample was also linked to a second study, of T cells in Graves' hyperthyroidism and ophthalmopathy.

Specimen: peripheral blood mononuclear cells (PBMCs), collected at new diagnosis, from a patient treated with antithyroid drugs. These receptors were obtained from a woman aged 18-35 years with Graves disease.

A remark on this clonotype: A much larger clone is a single base away; this may be a read error. The V gene is TRBV12-3 or TRBV12-4, the J gene TRBJ2-4; D is unclear. CDR3 length: 15 residues. V was shortened by 6 bases and J by 3 bases, with 15 bases between the two germline ends. The CDR3 spells CASRPLVLVKNIQYF. The CDR3 region has the DNA TGTGCCAGCAGACCTCTAGTCCTAGTCAAAAACATTCAGTACTTC.

This clonotype occurred many times. This chain joins TRBV20-1 and TRBJ2-7, with 9 bases aligning to TRBD2. CDR3 length: 15 residues. V lost 2 bases, J lost 3 bases, and 8 bases stayed unmatched. Germline V lookup: CDR1 DFQATT, CDR2 SNEGSKA (reference sequence). DNA of the CDR3: TGCAGTGCTAGAAACTCGGCTAGCGGGATCTACGAGCAGTACTTC. Translation gives CSARNSASGIYEQYF.

The chain recombines TRBV5-1 with TRBJ1-5; D may be TRBD1 (6 bases). The CDR3 consists of 14 residues. Trimming took off 4 bases at V and 4 bases at J, with 12 bases between the two ends. From germline, CDR1 is SGHRS and CDR2 YFSETQ. CDR3: CASSTGGENQPQHF. The CDR3 region has the DNA TGCGCCAGCAGCACTGGGGGCGAGAATCAGCCCCAGCATTTT.

In its sample, this clonotype was seen many times. The rearrangement links TRBV2 to TRBJ1-6; 8 bases are a match to TRBD1. The ends lost 4 bases at V and 6 bases at J; junction bases unmatched: 5. The CDR3 consists of 15 residues. Germline CDR1 reads SNHLY; CDR2 reads FYNNEI. The CDR3 DNA follows: TGTGCCAGCAGTGGCGACAGGGGTTCTAATTCACCCCTCCACTTT. As protein: CASSGDRGSNSPLHF. Combining the CDR3 with reference TRBV2 and TRBJ1-6 gives the whole variable domain EPEVTQTPSHQVTQMGQEVILRCVPISNHLYFYWYRQILGQKVEFLVSFYNNEISEKSEIFDDQFSVERPDGSNFTLKIRSTKLEDSAMYFCASSGDRGSNSPLHFGNGTRLTVT.

This clonotype was found many times. The gene calls are TRBV2 and TRBJ2-3; the match to TRBD2 covers 10 bases. This CDR3 has 15 amino acids. V shed 2 bases and J 9 bases; nucleotides not matched to a gene: 8. Germline CDR1 reads SNHLY; CDR2 reads FYNNEI. CDR3 protein: CASSERTSGDGTQYF. CDR3 nucleotide sequence: TGTGCCAGCAGTGAACGCACTAGCGGGGATGGCACGCAGTATTTT.

This clonotype was counted at least ten times. The rearrangement links TRBV12-3 or TRBV12-4 to TRBJ2-5; D not resolved. The CDR3 has 13 amino acids. Deletions cut 6 bases from V and 7 bases from J, with 15 bases between. This CDR3 reads CASSPQSGGTQYF. CDR3 DNA: TGTGCCAGCAGCCCCCAGTCAGGTGGGACCCAGTACTTC.

This clonotype was detected ten times or more. J is TRBJ2-5 and V is TRBV20-1; TRBD1 matches at 8 bases. Germline CDR1 DFQATT, CDR2 SNEGSKA (reference sequence). The ends lost 1 base at V and 5 bases at J; junction bases unmatched: 12. The CDR3 has 16 amino acids. CDR3 sequence reads: CSARGLTGTGSETQYF. CDR3 bases: TGCAGTGCTAGAGGTTTAACCGGGACAGGTTCGGAGACCCAGTACTTC.

The gene calls are TRBV6-2 or TRBV6-3 and TRBJ1-1; weak D call: TRBD1 (5 bases). Germline CDR1 is MNHEY and CDR2 is SVGEGT. Trimming took off 3 bases at V and 4 bases at J, with 12 bases between the two ends. The CDR3 loop spans 14 amino acids. The CDR3 bases are TGTGCCAGCAGTTATTGGAAGGGGCCCACTGAAGCTTTCTTT. This codes for CASSYWKGPTEAFF.

The chain combines TRBV7-9 with TRBJ2-2; the D gene is possibly TRBD1 (5 bases). The germline V and J ends were trimmed by 6 bases and 6 bases, with 14 bases remaining between them. This CDR3 is 14 amino acids long. CDR1 and CDR2 from the germline V gene are SEHNR and FQNEAQ (reference sequence). The CDR3 DNA reads as TGTGCCAGCAGGCCAGGGTTGATAGCCGGGGAGCTGTTTTTT. Protein product: CASRPGLIAGELFF.

V is TRBV20-1 and J is TRBJ2-7; 7 bases are shared with TRBD2. CDR3 length equals 14 residues. V trimming: 3 bases; J trimming: 5 bases; junction bases outside the gene matches: 10. In germline, CDR1 is DFQATT, CDR2 SNEGSKA (reference sequence). DNA of the CDR3: TGCAGTGCTAGGGGTGGCGGGAGCCCCCACGAGCAGTACTTC. Its translation: CSARGGGSPHEQYF.

This clonotype was counted many times. The chain is built from TRBV24-1 and TRBJ2-4; the D is unclear. Germline V gene lookup returns CDR1 KGHDR and CDR2 SFDVKD. The CDR3 spans 15 residues. Trimming pared 5 bases from V and 0 bases from J, leaving 10 bases between. The CDR3 here is CATSGSRLAKNIQYF. The CDR3, as DNA: TGTGCCACCAGTGGCTCACGACTAGCCAAAAACATTCAGTACTTC.